This T cell receptor (beta chain) was captured in a study of OX40 agonist ivuxolimab in advanced cancers. Sequencing was performed with immunoSEQ multiplex PCR; in TCRdb, only in-frame clones are kept and a portion is missing. The sample contains roughly 61,000 clones, approximately 86% of which appear only once. This clone was observed a handful of times. The clonotype originates from an adult with an advanced solid tumor such as melanoma, head and neck, liver or kidney cancer. The sequencing used CD4+ or CD8+ T cells sorted from blood, collected in a trial of the OX40 agonist ivuxolimab.

The CDR3 sequence: CASGNLNGWASTDTQYF. The CDR3, as DNA: TGTGCCAGCGGGAACCTCAACGGGTGGGCAAGCACAGATACGCAGTATTTT. The rearrangement uses TRBV27 and TRBJ2-3; D unresolved. Per germline, CDR1 MNHEY and CDR2 SMNVEV (reference sequence). The CDR3 runs to 17 residues. Trimming removed 8 bases at V and 0 bases at J, with 21 bases between.